Below, one T cell receptor beta chain is given with its context. Its specific antigen is unknown. No per-base quality is available; no much larger clone lies one base away. The sample is drawn from a study of cytomegalovirus exposure and HLA in healthy donors (TCRdb year 2017). As for the study more broadly: According to a later analysis, one platform produced both the 100 to 150 validation repertoires and the 670 or so repertoires of the first cohort. The study aimed to test whether cataloging public T cell receptors could reveal signatures of past pathogen exposure. A separate validation cohort of roughly 110 different subjects was used in addition to the roughly 670-subject first cohort. The study combined high-throughput TCR immunosequencing, statistical association of individual TCRs with disease status, and machine learning to predict cytomegalovirus infection status. Here is what the overall study found, with its caveats: Across donors, most TCR sequences were observed very rarely, whereas some public TCRs were present in many individuals. All 110 or so repertoires were used to score co-occurrence in the validation cohort in a later analysis, because that analysis had no HLA typing for the cohort. Subsequent analysis determined that TCRs grouped into clusters in the first cohort also showed a tendency toward co-occurrence across the 130 or so validation repertoires, and roughly 95% of cluster scores exceeded 0. The authors suggested that the approach could potentially be extended to other disease states and immunological phenotypes. In the study, approximately 160 TCR beta chains were listed as associated with cytomegalovirus. The classifier was reported to diagnose cytomegalovirus status with high specificity and sensitivity in both the original cohort and the validation cohort. Three of the identified cytomegalovirus-associated TCR beta chains were confirmed in vitro to be specific for cytomegalovirus antigens.

Library preparation employed the immunoSEQ multiplex PCR assay. As for how the authors treated the data: A statistical classification framework was built to diagnose cytomegalovirus status from the catalog of TCR beta chain sequences. The immuneACCESS repertoire file appears here via TCRdb, limited to in-frame rearrangements. These files lack a portion of the clones; in checked studies, under half of the deficit traces to unresolved V genes, and the cause of the others is not known. The V and J calls and clone size are taken from that table; D and trimming were inferred from the DNA. The sample has approximately 100,000 clones on record, about 93% of them singletons. The top ten clones comprise about 1.1% of the sample. The donors belonged to the validation cohort of about 110 subjects, which was separate from the 666-subject first cohort. The CDR3, from cysteine to phenylalanine, totals 19 residues. Kept here is only the CDR3 DNA, which spans 57 bases and is read in frame from base 1. CDR1 and CDR2 are drawn from the germline V gene: SGHTA, FQGNSA. V is pruned by 4 bases and J by 4 bases, leaving 16 bases of the junction without a gene match.

Specimen: PBMCs. This chain joins TRBV7-2 to TRBJ2-5, and TRBD2 matches 12 of the central bases. The clonotype comes from a woman between 25 and 40 years old in good health and CMV-seropositive. The sequenced DNA: TGTGCCAGCAGCTCAGTCCAGGGGCTAGCGGGAGGGATTAGAGAGACCCAGTACTTC. Translation gives CASSSVQGLAGGIRETQYF.